The T cell receptor beta chain described here comes from a study of shared clonotypes between healthy human individuals. Whole-study results and caveats: Generation of non-shared clonotypes was less probable than generation of clonotypes shared by all four donors.

Deep-level settings were used for running the assay. TCRdb's table, derived via immunoSEQ multiplex PCR, lists solely in-frame clones and lacks some. The data contain about 600,000 clones, less than 98% of them singletons. The CDR3 has 15 residues. Germline CDR1 and CDR2: SGHKS and YYEKEE (reference sequence). V was cut by 1 base and J by 0 bases, with 10 bases left in between. As for this clone: Its target is not known.

This clonotype was sampled from a woman younger than 45 in good health. The chain recombines TRBV5-5 with TRBJ1-1; perhaps TRBD1 as D (5 bases). What was sequenced was naive CD4+ T cells sorted from blood. Subset given: CD45RA+ positively selected. The CDR3 coding sequence is TGTGCCAGCAGCTTGTGGGACGGACTGAACACTGAAGCTTTCTTT. Translation: CASSLWDGLNTEAFF.